This T cell receptor (beta chain) was captured in a study of T-cell memory formation after mild COVID-19. V gave up 4 bases and J gave up 7 bases, with 18 bases separating them. This CDR3 is built from 16 residues. Germline V gene lookup returns CDR1 SGHNT and CDR2 YYREEE (reference sequence). TCRdb called the 5' RACE reads again in MiXCR, with one record for every CDR3 protein. Of around 250,000 distinct CDR3 sequences listed, 15% to 20% are singletons. The source of this sequence is a man in his late teens or twenties who had mild COVID-19 (a few samples of this study predate the infection). Cell type and time point are not known. This chain joins TRBV5-4 and TRBJ1-6, with D tentatively TRBD1 (6 bases). The sample comprised PBMCs or a T cell subset sorted from them (not recorded which). CDR3 DNA: TGTGCCAGCAGCACATCCTGGGGGGGCTCGAATTCACCCCTCCACTTT. Amino acids: CASSTSWGGSNSPLHF.